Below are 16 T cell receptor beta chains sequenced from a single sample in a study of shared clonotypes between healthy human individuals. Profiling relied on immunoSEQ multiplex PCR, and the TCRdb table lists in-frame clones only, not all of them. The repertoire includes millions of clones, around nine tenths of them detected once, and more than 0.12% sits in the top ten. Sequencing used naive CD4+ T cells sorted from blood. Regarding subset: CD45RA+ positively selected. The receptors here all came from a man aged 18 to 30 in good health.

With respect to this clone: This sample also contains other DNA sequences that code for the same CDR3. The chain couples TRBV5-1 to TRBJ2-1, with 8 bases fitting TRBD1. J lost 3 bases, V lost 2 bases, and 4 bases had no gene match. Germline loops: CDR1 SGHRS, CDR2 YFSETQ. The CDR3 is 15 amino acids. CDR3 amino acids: CASSLGQGSYNEQFF. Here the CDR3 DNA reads TGCGCCAGCAGCTTAGGACAGGGTAGCTACAATGAGCAGTTCTTC.

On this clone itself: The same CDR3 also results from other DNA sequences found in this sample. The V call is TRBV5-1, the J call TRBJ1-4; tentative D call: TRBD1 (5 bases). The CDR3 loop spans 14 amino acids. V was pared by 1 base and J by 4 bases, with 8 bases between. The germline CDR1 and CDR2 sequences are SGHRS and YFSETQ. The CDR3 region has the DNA TGCGCCAGCAGCTTGACCGGGGGTAATGAAAAACTGTTTTTT. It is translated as CASSLTGGNEKLFF.

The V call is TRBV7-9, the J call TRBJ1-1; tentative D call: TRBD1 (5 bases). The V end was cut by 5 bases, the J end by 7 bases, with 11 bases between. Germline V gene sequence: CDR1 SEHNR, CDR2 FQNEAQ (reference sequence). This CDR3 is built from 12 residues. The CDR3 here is CASSRTGFEAFF. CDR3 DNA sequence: TGTGCCAGCAGCCGAACAGGATTTGAAGCTTTCTTT.

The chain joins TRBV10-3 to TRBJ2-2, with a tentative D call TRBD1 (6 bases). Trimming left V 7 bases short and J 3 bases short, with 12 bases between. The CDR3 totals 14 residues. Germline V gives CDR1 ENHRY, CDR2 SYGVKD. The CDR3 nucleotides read TGTGCCATCACCTTGGACAGCTACACCGGGGAGCTGTTTTTT. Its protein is CAITLDSYTGELFF.

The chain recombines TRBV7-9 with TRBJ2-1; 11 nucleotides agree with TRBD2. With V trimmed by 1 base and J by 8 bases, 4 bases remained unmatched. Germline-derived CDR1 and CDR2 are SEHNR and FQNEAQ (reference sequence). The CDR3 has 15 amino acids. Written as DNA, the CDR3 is TGTGCCAGCAGCTTAGGGCTAGCGGGAGGATATGAGCAGTTCTTC. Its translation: CASSLGLAGGYEQFF.

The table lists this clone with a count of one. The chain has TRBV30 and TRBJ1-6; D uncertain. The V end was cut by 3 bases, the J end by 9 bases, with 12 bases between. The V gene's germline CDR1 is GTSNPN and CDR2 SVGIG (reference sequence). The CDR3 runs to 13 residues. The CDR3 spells CAWRGPGGSPLHF. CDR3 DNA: TGTGCCTGGAGAGGGCCAGGAGGTTCACCCCTCCACTTT.

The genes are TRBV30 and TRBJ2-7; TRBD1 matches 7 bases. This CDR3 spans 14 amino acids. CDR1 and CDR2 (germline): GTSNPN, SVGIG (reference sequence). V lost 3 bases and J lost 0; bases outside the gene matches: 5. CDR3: CAWRVGTVSYEQYF. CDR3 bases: TGTGCCTGGAGAGTGGGGACAGTCTCCTACGAGCAGTACTTC. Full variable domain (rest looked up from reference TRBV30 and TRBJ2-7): SQTIHQWPATLVQPVGSPLSLECTVEGTSNPNLYWYRQAAGRGLQLLFYSVGIGQISSEVPQNLSASRPQDRQFILSSKKLLLSDSGFYLCAWRVGTVSYEQYFGPGTRLTVT.

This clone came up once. CDR3 sequence reads: CASSLEGLGQETQYF. CDR3 in DNA: TGTGCCAGCAGCTTAGAGGGACTAGGCCAAGAGACCCAGTACTTC. The V gene is TRBV7-8, the J gene TRBJ2-5; 8 positions agree with TRBD2. The V gene's germline CDR1 is SGHVS and CDR2 FQNEAQ. The CDR3 extends over 15 amino acids. V gave up 1 base and J gave up 1 base; unmatched junction bases: 2.

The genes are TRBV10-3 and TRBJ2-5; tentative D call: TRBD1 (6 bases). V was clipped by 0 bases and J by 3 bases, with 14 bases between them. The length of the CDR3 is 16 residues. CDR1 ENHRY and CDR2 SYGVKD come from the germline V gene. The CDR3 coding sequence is TGTGCCATCAGTGAGTCTCCTGGGGGCAAGAAAGAGACCCAGTACTTC. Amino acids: CAISESPGGKKETQYF.

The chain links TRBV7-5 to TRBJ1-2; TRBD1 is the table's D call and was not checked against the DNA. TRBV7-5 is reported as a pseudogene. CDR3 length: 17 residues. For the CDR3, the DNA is TGTGCCAGAAGCTTCATAAACAGGGTCTTCTTCCTAGATGGCTACACCTTC. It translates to CARSFINRVFFLDGYTF.

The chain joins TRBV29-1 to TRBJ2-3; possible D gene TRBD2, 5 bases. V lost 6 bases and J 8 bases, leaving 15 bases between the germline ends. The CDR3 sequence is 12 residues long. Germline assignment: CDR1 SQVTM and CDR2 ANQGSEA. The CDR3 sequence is CSVGGIGATQYF. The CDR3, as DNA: TGCAGCGTCGGAGGTATAGGAGCTACGCAGTATTTT.

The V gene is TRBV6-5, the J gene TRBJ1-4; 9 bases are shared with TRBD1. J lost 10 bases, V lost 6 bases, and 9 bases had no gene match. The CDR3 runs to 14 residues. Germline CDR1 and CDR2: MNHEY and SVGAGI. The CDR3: CASSPGTGHGKLFF. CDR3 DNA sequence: TGTGCCAGCAGCCCCGGGACAGGGCACGGAAAACTGTTTTTT.

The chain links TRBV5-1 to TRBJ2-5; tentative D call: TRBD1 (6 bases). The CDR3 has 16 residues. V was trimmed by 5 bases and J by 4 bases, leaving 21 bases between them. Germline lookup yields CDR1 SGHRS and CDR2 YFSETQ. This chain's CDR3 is CASRSSGTMAAETQYF. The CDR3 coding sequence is TGCGCCAGCAGATCCTCCGGGACAATGGCGGCAGAGACCCAGTACTTC.

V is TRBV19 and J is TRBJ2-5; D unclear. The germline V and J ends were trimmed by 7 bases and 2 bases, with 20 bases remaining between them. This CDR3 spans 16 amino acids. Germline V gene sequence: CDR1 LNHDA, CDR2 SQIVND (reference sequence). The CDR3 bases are TGTGCCAGTACCCCAGGCGGACGGAAGACTCAAGAGACCCAGTACTTC. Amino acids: CASTPGGRKTQETQYF.

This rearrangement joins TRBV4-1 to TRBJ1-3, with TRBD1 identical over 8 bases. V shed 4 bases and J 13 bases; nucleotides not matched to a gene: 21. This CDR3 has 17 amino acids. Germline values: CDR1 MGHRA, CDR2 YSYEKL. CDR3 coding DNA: TGCGCCAGCAGCCCCGAAGCCGGGACAGGAACTTTTTTTGTGATATATTTT. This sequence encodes CASSPEAGTGTFFVIYF.

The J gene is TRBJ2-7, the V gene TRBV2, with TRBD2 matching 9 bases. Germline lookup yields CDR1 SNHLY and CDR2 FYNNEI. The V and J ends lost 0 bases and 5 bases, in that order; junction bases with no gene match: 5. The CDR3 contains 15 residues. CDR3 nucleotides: TGTGCCAGCAGTGAAGCGGCGGGGGGGCCCCACGAGCAGTACTTC. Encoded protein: CASSEAAGGPHEQYF.